This T cell receptor (beta chain) is drawn from a study of T cell responses to AZD1222 COVID-19 vaccine. Study-level results: Baseline antibody screening turned up just six seropositive AZD1222 recipients.

Second-dose timings of about 4 or about 12 weeks were pooled. TCRdb keeps only in-frame clones here, not all; method: immunoSEQ multiplex PCR. The table lists 95,000 to 110,000 clones, around nine tenths of them singletons. Germline V CDR1 and CDR2: MNHEY, SMNVEV (reference sequence). This CDR3 is 15 amino acids long. The ends lost 4 bases at V and 7 bases at J; junction bases unmatched: 9. As to this clone: The antigen is undetermined.

The source of this sequence is an adult who received the AZD1222 COVID-19 vaccine. The sequencing used peripheral blood, collected 28 days after the second AZD1222 dose. The chain uses TRBV27 and TRBJ2-1; 8 nucleotides line up with TRBD2. The CDR3 DNA sequence: TGTGCCAGCAGTTCCCCTGGCGGGAGGACGAATGAGCAGTTCTTC. Protein sequence: CASSSPGGRTNEQFF.